This T cell receptor beta chain emerged from a study of beta chain features in type 1 diabetes. Findings and limits, study-wide: For patients, the naive, central memory and Treg TCRB repertoires appeared more alike than for healthy donors. Because the template was cDNA, high-expressing cells might be over-represented.

Reverse transcription of all isolated RNA meant that expressed TCRB transcripts were sequenced. Here immunoSEQ multiplex PCR was the method, and the copy in TCRdb shows in-frame clones only, minus some. The sample has a few hundred thousand clones; 20% are singletons. Every single donor gave one heparinised blood draw, and these averaged about 120 mL. The authors sorted CD4+ naive, central memory, regulatory and stem cell-like memory cells via CD45RO/CCR7/CD25/CD127/CD95/CD27. Germline V lookup: CDR1 LGHNA, CDR2 YSLEER. The length of the CDR3 is 14 residues. The junction had 0 bases not matched to a gene; V was cut back by 0 bases and J by 6 bases. Comment on this clone: Its antigen is currently unknown. The same CDR3 arises from other DNA sequences in this sample as well.

The gene calls are TRBV4-3 and TRBJ2-1, with 9 bases that match TRBD1. This clonotype was obtained from a woman between 18 and 30 years old in good health. Material: naive CD4+ T cells from blood. CDR3 nucleotide sequence: TGCGCCAGCAGCCAAGAGACAGGGGGCAATGAGCAGTTCTTC. This translates into CASSQETGGNEQFF.